Listed below are T cell receptor beta chains from one sample, sequenced in a study of CD8 T cells in ankylosing spondylitis. TCRdb reprocessed the 5' RACE reads with MiXCR, giving one entry per CDR3 protein. Of roughly 700,000 distinct CDR3 sequences in the sample, around 20% are singletons; the top ten hold 19%. The sequencing sample was made of blood, either unsorted or a sorted T cell fraction (not recorded which). These receptors were obtained from a male donor with ankylosing spondylitis. Both conserved end residues are part of each CDR3. A D gene is named only where the DNA matches it firmly. Clone size appears in some rows only: once, few, many, or a class for an expanded clone.

abundance: few
j_gene: TRBJ1-4
v_gene: TRBV7-9
d_gene: NA
CDR3nt: TGTGCCAGCAGCTTAGATGCCAGACACGCAACTAATGAAAAACTGTTTTTT
CDR3aa: CASSLDARHATNEKLFF

abundance: NA
j_gene: TRBJ2-1
v_gene: TRBV29-1
d_gene: NA
CDR3nt: TGCAGCGTCACGCCCCCCATGGGTTACAATGAGCAGTTCTTC
CDR3aa: CSVTPPMGYNEQFF

abundance: few
j_gene: TRBJ1-6
v_gene: TRBV5-1
d_gene: NA
CDR3nt: TGCGCCAGCAGCTGGGACGCCACGAATTCACCCCTCCACTTT
CDR3aa: CASSWDATNSPLHF

abundance: NA
j_gene: TRBJ1-3
v_gene: TRBV20-1
d_gene: TRBD1
CDR3nt: TGCAGTGCTAAACAGGGGGCGTCTGGAAACACCATATATTTT
CDR3aa: CSAKQGASGNTIYF

abundance: NA
j_gene: TRBJ2-7
v_gene: TRBV2
d_gene: NA
CDR3nt: TGTGCCAGCAGTGCAGGGCAGATGTACGAGCAGTACTTC
CDR3aa: CASSAGQMYEQYF

abundance: many
j_gene: TRBJ2-3
v_gene: TRBV12-3/TRBV12-4
d_gene: NA
CDR3nt: TGTGCCAGCAGTTTAGCGCTGACAAGCAACCGAGATACGCAGTATTTT
CDR3aa: CASSLALTSNRDTQYF

abundance: many
j_gene: TRBJ2-5
v_gene: TRBV12-3/TRBV12-4
d_gene: NA
CDR3nt: TGTGCCAGCAGCAGGGGGGGGTATGAGACCCAGTACTTC
CDR3aa: CASSRGGYETQYF

abundance: NA
j_gene: TRBJ2-1
v_gene: TRBV2
d_gene: NA
CDR3nt: TGTGCCAGCAGTGATGGGGGATCTGAGCAGTTCTTC
CDR3aa: CASSDGGSEQFF

abundance: many
j_gene: TRBJ1-2
v_gene: TRBV12-3/TRBV12-4
d_gene: NA
CDR3nt: TGTGCCAGCAGCCTAACAGTAAACTATGGCTACACCTTC
CDR3aa: CASSLTVNYGYTF

abundance: NA
j_gene: TRBJ1-2
v_gene: TRBV6-5
d_gene: NA
CDR3nt: TGTGCCAGCAAGGGAGGGTATGGCTACACCTTC
CDR3aa: CASKGGYGYTF

abundance: few
j_gene: TRBJ1-2
v_gene: TRBV12-3/TRBV12-4
d_gene: NA
CDR3nt: TGTGCCAGCAGTTTAGCGGCAGGCGGCTATGGCTACACCTTC
CDR3aa: CASSLAAGGYGYTF

abundance: NA
j_gene: TRBJ2-2
v_gene: TRBV24-1
d_gene: NA
CDR3nt: TGTGCCACCGCCGAGGGGCGTCGAGGGGAGCTGTTTTTT
CDR3aa: CATAEGRRGELFF

abundance: few
j_gene: TRBJ1-1
v_gene: TRBV4-1
d_gene: NA
CDR3nt: TGCGCCAGCAGCCGTTCGGGGTACACTGAAGCTTTCTTT
CDR3aa: CASSRSGYTEAFF

abundance: NA
j_gene: TRBJ2-3
v_gene: TRBV12-3/TRBV12-4
d_gene: TRBD1
CDR3nt: TGTGCCAGCAGTCCCCGGGACAGGGGGCGGGGGTGGACAGATACGCAGTATTTT
CDR3aa: CASSPRDRGRGWTDTQYF

abundance: NA
j_gene: TRBJ2-1
v_gene: TRBV7-3
d_gene: TRBD2
CDR3nt: TGTGCCAGCAGCTTAACCGGGACTAGAATGGAAAAACGGAATGAGCAGTTCTTC
CDR3aa: CASSLTGTRMEKRNEQFF

abundance: many
j_gene: TRBJ1-3
v_gene: TRBV18
d_gene: NA
CDR3nt: TGTGCCAGCTCACCAGGCGGGGGACGCGCTGGAAACACCATATATTTT
CDR3aa: CASSPGGGRAGNTIYF

abundance: few
j_gene: TRBJ2-7
v_gene: TRBV10-3
d_gene: TRBD1
CDR3nt: TGTGCCACCATGACAGGGTTGTACGAGCAGTACTTC
CDR3aa: CATMTGLYEQYF

abundance: few
j_gene: TRBJ2-1
v_gene: TRBV4-1
d_gene: NA
CDR3nt: TGCGCCAGCAGCCAAGGAGCGGTCGCACATGAGCAGTTCTTC
CDR3aa: CASSQGAVAHEQFF

abundance: NA
j_gene: TRBJ1-5
v_gene: TRBV5-1
d_gene: NA
CDR3nt: TGCGCCAGCAGCTTGGCCATTCTGACCCCGAATCAGCCCCAGCATTTT
CDR3aa: CASSLAILTPNQPQHF

abundance: once
j_gene: TRBJ1-1
v_gene: TRBV14
d_gene: NA
CDR3nt: TGTGCCAGCAGCCAAGATGGATGGAGGACTGAAGCTTTCTTT
CDR3aa: CASSQDGWRTEAFF

abundance: NA
j_gene: TRBJ2-7
v_gene: TRBV4-1
d_gene: TRBD2
CDR3nt: TGCGCCAGCAGCCAGGTAACCAAGCGGGGGGATTCCTACGAGCAGTACTTC
CDR3aa: CASSQVTKRGDSYEQYF

abundance: few
j_gene: TRBJ2-5
v_gene: TRBV29-1
d_gene: NA
CDR3nt: TGCAGCGTCGTCGGCAGTATGGAGACCCAGTACTTC
CDR3aa: CSVVGSMETQYF

abundance: NA
j_gene: TRBJ2-3
v_gene: TRBV3-1
d_gene: TRBD2
CDR3nt: TGTGCCAGCAGGCTAGGAAGCGGGGGCGATACGCAGTATTTT
CDR3aa: CASRLGSGGDTQYF

abundance: few
j_gene: TRBJ2-2
v_gene: TRBV12-3/TRBV12-4
d_gene: NA
CDR3nt: TGTGCCAGCAGTCCAGGGTTGGCCGGGGAGCTGTTTTTT
CDR3aa: CASSPGLAGELFF

abundance: few
j_gene: TRBJ2-7
v_gene: TRBV5-1
d_gene: NA
CDR3nt: TGCGCCAGCAGCTTGGTGGCGGCAGTGAACGAGCAGTACTTC
CDR3aa: CASSLVAAVNEQYF

abundance: NA
j_gene: TRBJ1-1
v_gene: TRBV7-9
d_gene: NA
CDR3nt: TGTGCCAGCAGCTCCCGGCTCGGGAACACTGAAGCTTTCTTT
CDR3aa: CASSSRLGNTEAFF